This T cell receptor (beta chain) was recorded in a study of blood T cells in healthy people across ages (dated by TCRdb to the mid-2010s). As for the study more broadly: In model experiments, template switching captured roughly one uniquely barcoded TCR beta cDNA molecule for every two T cells. To track age-related changes in TCR beta repertoire diversity, the study relied on deep sequencing normalized with unique cDNA molecular identifiers. The donors were split into four age groups: young (average around 15 years), middle-aged (around 37), aged (62) and long-lived (approximately 80). To avoid experimental bias, donors of different ages were spread randomly across the sequencing lanes. The study analyzed two additional independent replicas of 1 million unique cDNA reads from the same blood draw for two donors, one aged 18 to 29 and one aged 80 or older.

Donors were a few dozen systemically healthy Caucasian individuals from Russia aged roughly 6 to 90 years. Around 9.8 milliliters of peripheral blood were collected from each donor into EDTA-treated Vacutainer tubes. Ficoll-Paque density-gradient centrifugation was used to isolate PBMCs, with at least 6.5 million obtained per sample. Total RNA, at least 6 micrograms per sample, was extracted from PBMCs with Trizol reagent. Naive CD45RAhigh/CD27high T cell percentages were measured by flow cytometry on a PBMC aliquot from every donor. Here is what the overall study found, with its caveats: Compared with the aged group, the long-lived group had more naive CD4+ T cells, fewer expanded clones and increased TCR diversity, suggesting age selection. A strong correlation was found between observed TCR beta diversity and the percentage of naive T cells measured by flow cytometry. Because the CMV infection status of the donors was unknown, age-related changes in expanded clonotypes may potentially have been confounded. Since profiling was done on bulk unsorted PBMCs, naive and antigen-experienced compartments could not be conclusively compared. Observed TCR beta diversity per million T cells fell roughly linearly with age, and a significant reduction was already apparent by age roughly 40. Estimates of total diversity based on one million sequenced T cells were regarded as lower bounds and as underestimates.

The library relied on 5' RACE. The sequencer was an Illumina HiSeq 2500. A second PCR of about 6 to 12 cycles was run with a J-beta primer mix and a sample-barcoded 5' primer. A unique molecular identifier was introduced onto each TCR beta cDNA molecule by a template-switch 5' adaptor carrying 12 random nucleotides. Each sample yielded at least 3 million CDR3-containing paired-end reads. The Mint cDNA synthesis kit, primed by a TRBC-specific oligonucleotide, was used to synthesize first-strand cDNA from all RNA. All cDNA was treated with uracil-DNA glycosylase and then went through a first 18-cycle PCR with the universal primers M1SS and BC2_uni_R. In the original analysis: Normalization of each sample was performed by random selection of 1 million high-quality reads, each carrying a distinct molecular identifier. Instead of being binned into consensus sequences, reads with shared molecular identifiers were discarded. MiTCR, run with a Q25 quality threshold and the strictest error-elimination algorithm, handled CDR3 identification, clonotype clustering and error correction. A nonparametric unseen species model using Euler transformation provided a lower-bound estimate of total TCR beta diversity. TCRdb reran the public reads through fastp at Q25 and MiXCR, keeping productive beta chains. For every CDR3 protein sequence, its rows merge into one entry that carries the most common genes and DNA. The authors' filters were not applied to this entry. The table for this sample lists 1 million to 1.2 million distinct CDR3 sequences; more than 30% of them were counted only once. In total, the top ten clones hold less than 15% of the sample.

From a lookup of the germline V gene, CDR1 and CDR2 are ENHRY and SYGVKD. The CDR3 numbers 13 residues from cysteine through phenylalanine. Just CDR3 DNA is preserved here, 39 bases in frame from base 1. This clonotype has a handful of counts. Its antigen is currently not known. No quality values exist for individual bases; no much larger clone is one base distant. The origin of this receptor is a man aged 18-30 years in good health. Recombination linked TRBV10-3 to TRBJ2-4; the D gene cannot be resolved reliably. The J call may be wrong; the DNA end is better matched by TRBJ2-7. The material sequenced was blood. The sequenced DNA: TGTGCCATCAGTGGGGCAGGATCCTACGAGCAGTACTTC. The encoded protein is CAISGAGSYEQYF.